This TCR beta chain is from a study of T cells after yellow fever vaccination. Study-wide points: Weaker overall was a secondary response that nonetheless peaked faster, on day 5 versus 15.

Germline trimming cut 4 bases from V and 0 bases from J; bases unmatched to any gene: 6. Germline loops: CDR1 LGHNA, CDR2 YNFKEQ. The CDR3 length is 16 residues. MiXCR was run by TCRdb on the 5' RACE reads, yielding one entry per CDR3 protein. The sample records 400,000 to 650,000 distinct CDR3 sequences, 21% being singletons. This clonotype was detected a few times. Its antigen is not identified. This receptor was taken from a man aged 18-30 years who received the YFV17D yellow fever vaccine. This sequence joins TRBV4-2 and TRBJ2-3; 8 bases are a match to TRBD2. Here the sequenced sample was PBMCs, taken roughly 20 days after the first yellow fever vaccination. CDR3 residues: CASSRRGGGSTDTQYF. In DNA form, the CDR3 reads TGTGCCAGCAGCCGTCGGGGCGGGGGGAGCACAGATACGCAGTATTTT.